Described below is a single TCR beta chain sequence and its context. The target antigen is unknown. The record originates from a study of vaccination effects on CD4 cells after COVID-19. Study-wide results and limits: A shortage of convalescent patients and an absence of early post-infection timepoints characterized the study.

Measured with immunoSEQ multiplex PCR; TCRdb has only the in-frame clones, and not every one. Here the sample spans tens of thousands of clones, 65% to 70% being singletons. The authors isolated CD4+ T cells after more than eight days of culture. Vaccine recipients had no previous SARS-CoV-2 infection; their nucleocapsid antibodies were negative. On both days 3 and 7, half of the culture medium was replaced with IL-2 medium. This CDR3 spans 17 amino acids. The junction had 14 bases not matched to a gene; V was cut back by 3 bases and J by 3 bases. Germline loops: CDR1 PRHDT, CDR2 FYEKMQ (reference sequence).

This clonotype was obtained from a human donor who received a COVID-19 vaccine. The source was CD4+ T cells from PBMCs cultured without peptide, collected before COVID-19 vaccination. The chain employs TRBV13 and TRBJ2-7; 7 bases fit TRBD1. The CDR3 DNA reads as TGTGCCAGCAGCTTTGAAACAGGGGCCCGACCCAACTACGAGCAGTACTTC. Encoded protein: CASSFETGARPNYEQYF.